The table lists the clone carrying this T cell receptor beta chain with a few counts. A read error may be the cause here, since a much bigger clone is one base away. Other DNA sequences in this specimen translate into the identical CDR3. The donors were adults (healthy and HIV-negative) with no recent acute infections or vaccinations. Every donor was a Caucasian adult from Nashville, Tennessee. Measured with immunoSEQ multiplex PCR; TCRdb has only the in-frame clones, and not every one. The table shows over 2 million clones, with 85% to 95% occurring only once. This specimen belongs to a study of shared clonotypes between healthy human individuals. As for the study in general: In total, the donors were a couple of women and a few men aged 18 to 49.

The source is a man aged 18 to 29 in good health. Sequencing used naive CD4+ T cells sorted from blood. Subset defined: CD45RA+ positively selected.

The DNA of the CDR3 is TGTGCCAGCAGCTTGGGTCAAGAGACCCAGTACTTC. Translated: CASSLGQETQYF. This chain connects TRBV5-6 to TRBJ2-5; no definite D call. The V and J ends lost 0 bases and 2 bases respectively, with 2 bases between them. This CDR3 has 12 amino acids. CDR1 is SGHDT, CDR2 YYEEEE, per germline.